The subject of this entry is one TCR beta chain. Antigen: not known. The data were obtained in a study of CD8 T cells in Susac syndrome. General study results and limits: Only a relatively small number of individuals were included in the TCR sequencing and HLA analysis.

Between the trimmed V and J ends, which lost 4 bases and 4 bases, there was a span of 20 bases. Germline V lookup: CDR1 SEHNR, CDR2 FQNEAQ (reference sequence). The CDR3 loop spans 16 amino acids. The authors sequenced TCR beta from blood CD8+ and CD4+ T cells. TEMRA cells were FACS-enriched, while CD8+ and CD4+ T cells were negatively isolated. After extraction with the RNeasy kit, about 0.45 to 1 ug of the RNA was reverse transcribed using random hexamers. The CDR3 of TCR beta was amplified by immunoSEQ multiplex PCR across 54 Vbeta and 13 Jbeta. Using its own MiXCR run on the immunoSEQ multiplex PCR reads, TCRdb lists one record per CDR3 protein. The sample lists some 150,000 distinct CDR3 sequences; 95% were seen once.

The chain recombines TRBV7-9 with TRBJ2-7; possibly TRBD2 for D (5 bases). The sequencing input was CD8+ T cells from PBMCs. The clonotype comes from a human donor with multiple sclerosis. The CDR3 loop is CASSSSERHSLYEQYF. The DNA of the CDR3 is TGTGCCAGCAGCTCCTCAGAGCGGCACTCATTGTACGAGCAGTACTTC.